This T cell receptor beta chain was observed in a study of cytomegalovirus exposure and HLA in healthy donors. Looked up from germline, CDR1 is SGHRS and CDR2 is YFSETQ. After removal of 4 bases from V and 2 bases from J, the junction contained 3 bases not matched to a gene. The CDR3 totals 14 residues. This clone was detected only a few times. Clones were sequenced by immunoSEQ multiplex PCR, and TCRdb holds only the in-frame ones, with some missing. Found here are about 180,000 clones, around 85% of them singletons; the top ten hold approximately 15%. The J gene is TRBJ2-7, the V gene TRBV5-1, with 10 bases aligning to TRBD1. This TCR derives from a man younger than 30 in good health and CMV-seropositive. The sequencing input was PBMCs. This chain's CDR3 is CASSTGQGAYEQYF. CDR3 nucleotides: TGCGCCAGCAGCACCGGACAGGGGGCCTACGAGCAGTACTTC. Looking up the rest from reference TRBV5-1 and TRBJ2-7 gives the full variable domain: KAGVTQTPRYLIKTRGQQVTLSCSPISGHRSVSWYQQTPGQGLQFLFEYFSETQRNKGNFPGRFSGRQFSNSRSEMNVSTLELGDSALYLCASSTGQGAYEQYFGPGTRLTVT.